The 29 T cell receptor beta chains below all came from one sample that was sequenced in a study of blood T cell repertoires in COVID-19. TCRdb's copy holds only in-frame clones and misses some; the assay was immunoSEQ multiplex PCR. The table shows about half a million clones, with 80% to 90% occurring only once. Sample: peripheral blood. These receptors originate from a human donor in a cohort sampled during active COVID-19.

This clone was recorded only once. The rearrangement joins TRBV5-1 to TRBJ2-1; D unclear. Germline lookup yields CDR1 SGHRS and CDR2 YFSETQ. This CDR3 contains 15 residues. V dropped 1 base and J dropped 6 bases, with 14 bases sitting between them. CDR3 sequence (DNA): TGCGCCAGCAGCTTGAGCGCCACCGTCGGCAATGAGCAGTTCTTC. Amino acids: CASSLSATVGNEQFF.

The CDR3 reads CASSIALPSNEQFF. The CDR3 DNA follows: TGTGCCAGCAGCATCGCACTGCCGAGTAATGAGCAGTTCTTC. The gene calls are TRBV7-2 and TRBJ2-1; D is unclear. The germline V gene encodes CDR1 SGHTA and CDR2 FQGNSA. The V gene lost 5 bases and the J gene lost 7 bases, with 15 bases spanning the gap. The CDR3 is 14 amino acids.

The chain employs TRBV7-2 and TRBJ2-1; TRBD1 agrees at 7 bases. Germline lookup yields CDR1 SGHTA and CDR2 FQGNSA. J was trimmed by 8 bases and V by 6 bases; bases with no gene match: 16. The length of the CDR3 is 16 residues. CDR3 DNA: TGTGCCAGCAGTCGTGGGGGCCAGGGGGTAGTCTATGAGCAGTTCTTC. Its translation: CASSRGGQGVVYEQFF.

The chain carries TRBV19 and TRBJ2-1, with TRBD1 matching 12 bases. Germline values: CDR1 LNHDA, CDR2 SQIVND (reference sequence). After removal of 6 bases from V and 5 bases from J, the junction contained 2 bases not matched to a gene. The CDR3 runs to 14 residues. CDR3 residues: CASRGTGGHNEQFF. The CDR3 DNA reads TGTGCCAGTAGGGGGACAGGGGGCCACAATGAGCAGTTCTTC.

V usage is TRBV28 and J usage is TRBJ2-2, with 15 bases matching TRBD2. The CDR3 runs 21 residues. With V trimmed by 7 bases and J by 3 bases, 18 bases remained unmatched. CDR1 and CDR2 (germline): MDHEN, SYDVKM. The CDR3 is CASTRPGLAGGRIGDTGELFF. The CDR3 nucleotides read TGTGCCAGCACCCGACCCGGACTAGCGGGAGGGCGAATTGGCGACACCGGGGAGCTGTTTTTT.

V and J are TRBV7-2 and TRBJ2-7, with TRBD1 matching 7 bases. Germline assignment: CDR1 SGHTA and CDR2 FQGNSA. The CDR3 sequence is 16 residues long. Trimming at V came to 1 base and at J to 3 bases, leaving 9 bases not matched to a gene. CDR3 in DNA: TGTGCCAGCAGCTTAGAGGGACAGCTGCCCCTCTACGAGCAGTACTTC. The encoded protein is CASSLEGQLPLYEQYF.

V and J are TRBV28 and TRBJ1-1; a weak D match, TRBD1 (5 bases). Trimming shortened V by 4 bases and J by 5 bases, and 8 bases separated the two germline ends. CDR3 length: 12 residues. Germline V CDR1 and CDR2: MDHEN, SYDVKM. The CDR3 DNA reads TGTGCCAGCAGTTCCGGGGGGACTGAAGCTTTCTTT. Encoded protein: CASSSGGTEAFF.

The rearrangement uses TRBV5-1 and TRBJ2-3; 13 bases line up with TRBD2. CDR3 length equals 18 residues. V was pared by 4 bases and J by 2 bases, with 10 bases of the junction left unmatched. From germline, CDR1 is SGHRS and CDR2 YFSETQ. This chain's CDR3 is CASSIPTGTSGNTDTQYF. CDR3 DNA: TGCGCCAGCAGCATCCCAACCGGGACTAGCGGGAACACAGATACGCAGTATTTT.

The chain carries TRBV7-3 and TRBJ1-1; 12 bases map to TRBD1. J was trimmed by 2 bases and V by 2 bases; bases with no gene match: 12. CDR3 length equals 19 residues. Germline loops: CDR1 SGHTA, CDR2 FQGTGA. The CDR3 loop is CASSLFGTGGEQRNTEAFF. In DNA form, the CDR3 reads TGTGCCAGCAGCTTATTCGGGACAGGGGGCGAACAGCGCAACACTGAAGCTTTCTTT. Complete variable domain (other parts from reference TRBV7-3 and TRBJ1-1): GAGVSQTPSNKVTEKGKYVELRCDPISGHTALYWYRQSLGQGPEFLIYFQGTGAADDSGLPNDRFFAVRPEGSVSTLKIQRTERGDSAVYLCASSLFGTGGEQRNTEAFFGQGTRLTVV.

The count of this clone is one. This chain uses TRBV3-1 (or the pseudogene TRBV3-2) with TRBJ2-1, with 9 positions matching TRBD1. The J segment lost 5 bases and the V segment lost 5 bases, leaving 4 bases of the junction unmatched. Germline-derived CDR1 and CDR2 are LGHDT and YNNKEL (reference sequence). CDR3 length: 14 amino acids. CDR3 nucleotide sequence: TGTGCCAGCAGCTCCCGGACAGGGGACAATGAGCAGTTCTTC. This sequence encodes CASSSRTGDNEQFF.

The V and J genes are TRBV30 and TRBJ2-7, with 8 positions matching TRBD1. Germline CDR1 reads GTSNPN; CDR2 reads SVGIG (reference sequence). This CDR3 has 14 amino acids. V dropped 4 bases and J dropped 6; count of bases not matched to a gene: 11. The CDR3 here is CAWKEDRDVGEQYF. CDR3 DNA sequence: TGTGCCTGGAAAGAGGACAGGGATGTCGGCGAGCAGTACTTC.

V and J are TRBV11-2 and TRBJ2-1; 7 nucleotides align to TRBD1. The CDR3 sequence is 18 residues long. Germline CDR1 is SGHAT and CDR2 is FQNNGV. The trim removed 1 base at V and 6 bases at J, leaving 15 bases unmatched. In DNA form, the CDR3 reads TGTGCCAGCAGCTTAGTTCCCGAGTCCACAACAGGGGTCAATGAGCAGTTCTTC. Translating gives CASSLVPESTTGVNEQFF.

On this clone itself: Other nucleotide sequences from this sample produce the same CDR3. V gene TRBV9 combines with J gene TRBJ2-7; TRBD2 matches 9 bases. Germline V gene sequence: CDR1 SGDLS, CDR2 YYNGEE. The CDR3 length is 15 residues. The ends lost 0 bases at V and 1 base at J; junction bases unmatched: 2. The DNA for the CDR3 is TGTGCCAGCAGCGTAGGACTAGCGGATTCCTACGAGCAGTACTTC. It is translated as CASSVGLADSYEQYF.

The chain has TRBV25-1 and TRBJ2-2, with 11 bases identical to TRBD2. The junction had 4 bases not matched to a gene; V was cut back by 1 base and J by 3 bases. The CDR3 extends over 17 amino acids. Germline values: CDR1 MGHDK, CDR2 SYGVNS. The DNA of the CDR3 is TGTGCCAGCAGTGAATCGTATAGCGGGAGGGACACCGGGGAGCTGTTTTTT. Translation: CASSESYSGRDTGELFF. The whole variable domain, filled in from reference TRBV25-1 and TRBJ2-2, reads EADIYQTPRYLVIGTGKKITLECSQTMGHDKMYWYQQDPGMELHLIHYSYGVNSTEKGDLSSESTVSRIRTEHFPLTLESARPSHTSQYLCASSESYSGRDTGELFFGEGSRLTVL.

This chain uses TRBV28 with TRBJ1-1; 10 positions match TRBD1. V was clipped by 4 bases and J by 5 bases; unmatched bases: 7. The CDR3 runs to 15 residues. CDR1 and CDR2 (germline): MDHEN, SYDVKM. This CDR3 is CASSSDRGRGTEAFF. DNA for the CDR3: TGTGCCAGCAGTTCCGACAGGGGGCGTGGGACTGAAGCTTTCTTT.

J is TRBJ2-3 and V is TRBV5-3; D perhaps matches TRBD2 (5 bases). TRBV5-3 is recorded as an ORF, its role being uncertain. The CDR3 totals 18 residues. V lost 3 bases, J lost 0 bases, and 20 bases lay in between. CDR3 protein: CARSCNRDERPSTDTQYF. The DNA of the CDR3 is TGTGCCAGAAGCTGCAATCGGGATGAGCGGCCTAGCACAGATACGCAGTATTTT.

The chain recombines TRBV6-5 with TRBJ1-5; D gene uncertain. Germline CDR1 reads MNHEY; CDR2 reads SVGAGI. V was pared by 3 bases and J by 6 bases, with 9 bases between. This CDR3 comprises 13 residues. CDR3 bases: TGTGCCAGCAGTTATCGGGTTACTCAGCCCCAGCATTTT. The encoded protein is CASSYRVTQPQHF.

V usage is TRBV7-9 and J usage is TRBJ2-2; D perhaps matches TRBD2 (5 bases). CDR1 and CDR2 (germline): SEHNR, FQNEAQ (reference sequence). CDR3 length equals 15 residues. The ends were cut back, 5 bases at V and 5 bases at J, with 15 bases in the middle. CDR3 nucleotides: TGTGCCAGCAGCCGTAGGCGGGCGACTACCGGGGAGCTGTTTTTT. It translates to CASSRRRATTGELFF.

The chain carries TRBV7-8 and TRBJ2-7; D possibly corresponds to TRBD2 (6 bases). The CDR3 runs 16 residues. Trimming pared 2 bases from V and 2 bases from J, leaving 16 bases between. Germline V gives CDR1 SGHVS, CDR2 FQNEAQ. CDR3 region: CASSLILGGPTYEQYF. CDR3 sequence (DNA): TGTGCCAGCAGCTTAATCCTAGGAGGGCCAACCTACGAGCAGTACTTC.

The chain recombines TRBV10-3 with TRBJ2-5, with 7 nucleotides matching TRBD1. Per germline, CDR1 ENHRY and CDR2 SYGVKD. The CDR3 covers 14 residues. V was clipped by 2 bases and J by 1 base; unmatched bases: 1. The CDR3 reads CAISERGPQETQYF. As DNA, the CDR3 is TGTGCCATCAGTGAGAGGGGGCCCCAAGAGACCCAGTACTTC.

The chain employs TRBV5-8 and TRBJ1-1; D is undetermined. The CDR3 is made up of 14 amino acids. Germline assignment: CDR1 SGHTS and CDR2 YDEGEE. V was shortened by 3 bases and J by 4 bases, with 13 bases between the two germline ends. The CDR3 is CASSWEALATEAFF. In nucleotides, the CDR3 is TGTGCCAGCAGCTGGGAGGCCCTCGCCACTGAAGCTTTCTTT. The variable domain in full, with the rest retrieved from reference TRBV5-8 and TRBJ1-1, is EAGVTQSPTHLIKTRGQQATLRCSPISGHTSVYWYQQALGLGLQFLLWYDEGEERNRGNFPPRFSGRQFPNYSSELNVNALELEDSALYLCASSWEALATEAFFGQGTRLTVV.

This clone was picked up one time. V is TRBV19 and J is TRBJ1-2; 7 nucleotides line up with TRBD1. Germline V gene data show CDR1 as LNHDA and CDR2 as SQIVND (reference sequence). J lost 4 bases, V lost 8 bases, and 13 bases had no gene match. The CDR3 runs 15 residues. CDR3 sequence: CASAIQGRGPYGYTF. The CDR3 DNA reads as TGTGCCAGTGCAATACAGGGGCGGGGCCCCTATGGCTACACCTTC.

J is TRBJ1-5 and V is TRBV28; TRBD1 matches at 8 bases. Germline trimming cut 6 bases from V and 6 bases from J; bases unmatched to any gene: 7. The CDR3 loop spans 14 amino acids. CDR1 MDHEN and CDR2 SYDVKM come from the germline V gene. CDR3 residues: CASSPDRVGQPQHF. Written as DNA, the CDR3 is TGTGCCAGCAGCCCGGACAGGGTGGGTCAGCCCCAGCATTTT.

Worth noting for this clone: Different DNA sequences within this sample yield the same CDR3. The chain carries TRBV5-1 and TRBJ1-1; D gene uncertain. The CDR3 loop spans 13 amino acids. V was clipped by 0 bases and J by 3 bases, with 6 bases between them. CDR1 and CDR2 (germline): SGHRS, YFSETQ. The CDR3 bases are TGCGCCAGCAGCTTGGAAACATACACTGAAGCTTTCTTT. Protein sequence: CASSLETYTEAFF.

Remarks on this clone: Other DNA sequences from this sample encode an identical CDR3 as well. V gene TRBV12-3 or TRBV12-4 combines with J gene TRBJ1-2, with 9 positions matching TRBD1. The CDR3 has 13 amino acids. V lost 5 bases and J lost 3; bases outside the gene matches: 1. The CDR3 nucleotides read TGTGCCAGCAGTCGGGACAGGGACTATGGCTACACCTTC. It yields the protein CASSRDRDYGYTF.

CDR3 region: CASSLEAALTGELFF. Here the CDR3 DNA reads TGTGCCAGCAGCTTGGAGGCGGCTTTAACCGGGGAGCTGTTTTTT. The V and J genes are TRBV5-4 and TRBJ2-2; D call uncertain. The germline V gene encodes CDR1 SGHNT and CDR2 YYREEE (reference sequence). Trimming shortened V by 0 bases and J by 5 bases, and 11 bases separated the two germline ends. The CDR3 has 15 residues.

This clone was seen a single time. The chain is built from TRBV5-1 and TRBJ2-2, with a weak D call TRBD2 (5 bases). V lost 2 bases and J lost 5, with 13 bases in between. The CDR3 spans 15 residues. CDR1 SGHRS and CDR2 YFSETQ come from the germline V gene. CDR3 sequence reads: CASSFTGIFTGELFF. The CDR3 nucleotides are TGCGCCAGCAGCTTTACGGGAATTTTTACCGGGGAGCTGTTTTTT.

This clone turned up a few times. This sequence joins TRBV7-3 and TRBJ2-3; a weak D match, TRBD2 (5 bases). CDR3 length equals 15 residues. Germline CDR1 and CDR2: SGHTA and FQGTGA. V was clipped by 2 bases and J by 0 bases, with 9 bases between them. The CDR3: CASSLGGPSTDTQYF. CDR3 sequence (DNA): TGTGCCAGCAGCTTAGGCGGGCCTAGCACAGATACGCAGTATTTT.

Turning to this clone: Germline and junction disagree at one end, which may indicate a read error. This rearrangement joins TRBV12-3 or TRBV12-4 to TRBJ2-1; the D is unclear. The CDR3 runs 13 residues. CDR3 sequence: CASSPSSNNEQFF. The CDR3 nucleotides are TGTGCCAGCAGTCCAAGCTCCAACAATGAGCAGTTCTTC.